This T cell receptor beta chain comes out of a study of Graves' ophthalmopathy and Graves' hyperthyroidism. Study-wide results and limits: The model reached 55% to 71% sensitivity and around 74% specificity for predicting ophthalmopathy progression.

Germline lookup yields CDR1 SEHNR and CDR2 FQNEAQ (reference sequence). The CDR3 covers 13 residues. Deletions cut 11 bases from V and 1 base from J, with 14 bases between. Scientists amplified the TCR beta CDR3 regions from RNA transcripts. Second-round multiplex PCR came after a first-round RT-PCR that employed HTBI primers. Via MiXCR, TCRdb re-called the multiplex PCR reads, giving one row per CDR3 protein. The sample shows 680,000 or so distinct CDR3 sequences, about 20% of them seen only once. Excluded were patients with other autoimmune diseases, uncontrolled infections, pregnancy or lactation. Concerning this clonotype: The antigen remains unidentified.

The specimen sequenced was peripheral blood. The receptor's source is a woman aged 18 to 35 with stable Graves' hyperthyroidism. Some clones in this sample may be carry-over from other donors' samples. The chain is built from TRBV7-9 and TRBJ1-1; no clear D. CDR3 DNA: TGTGCCGTGAATAGGGTCGGGAACACTGAAGCTTTCTTT. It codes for CAVNRVGNTEAFF.